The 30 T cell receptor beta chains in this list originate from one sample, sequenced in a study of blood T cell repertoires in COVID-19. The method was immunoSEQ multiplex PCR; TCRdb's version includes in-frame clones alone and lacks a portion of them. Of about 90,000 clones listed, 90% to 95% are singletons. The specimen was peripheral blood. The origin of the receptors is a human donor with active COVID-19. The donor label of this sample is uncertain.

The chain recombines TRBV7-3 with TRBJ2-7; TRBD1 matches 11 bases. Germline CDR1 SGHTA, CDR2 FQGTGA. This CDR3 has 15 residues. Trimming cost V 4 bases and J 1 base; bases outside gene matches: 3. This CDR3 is CASSSGTGGSYEQYF. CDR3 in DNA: TGTGCCAGCAGCTCCGGGACAGGGGGTTCCTACGAGCAGTACTTC.

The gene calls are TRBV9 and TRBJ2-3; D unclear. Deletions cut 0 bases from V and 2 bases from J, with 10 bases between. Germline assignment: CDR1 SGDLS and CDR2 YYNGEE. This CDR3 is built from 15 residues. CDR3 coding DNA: TGTGCCAGCAGCGTAGTAAACTCTGCCACAGATACGCAGTATTTT. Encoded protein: CASSVVNSATDTQYF. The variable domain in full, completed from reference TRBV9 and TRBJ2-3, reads DSGVTQTPKHLITATGQRVTLRCSPRSGDLSVYWYQQSLDQGLQFLIQYYNGEERAKGNILERFSAQQFPDLHSELNLSSLELGDSALYFCASSVVNSATDTQYFGPGTRLTVL.

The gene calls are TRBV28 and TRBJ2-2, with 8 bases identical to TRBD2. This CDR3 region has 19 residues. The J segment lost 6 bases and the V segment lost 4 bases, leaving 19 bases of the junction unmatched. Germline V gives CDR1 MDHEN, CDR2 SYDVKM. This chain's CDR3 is CASSSPGGGRISQPGELFF. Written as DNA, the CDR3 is TGTGCCAGCAGTTCCCCGGGCGGGGGGCGCATCTCCCAACCCGGGGAGCTGTTTTTT.

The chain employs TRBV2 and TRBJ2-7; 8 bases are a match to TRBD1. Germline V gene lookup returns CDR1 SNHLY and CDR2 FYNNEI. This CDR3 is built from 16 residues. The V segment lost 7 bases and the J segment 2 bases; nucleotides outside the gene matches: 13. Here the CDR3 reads CASTRDRQGITYEQYF. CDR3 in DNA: TGTGCCAGCACCCGGGATAGACAGGGGATTACCTACGAGCAGTACTTC.

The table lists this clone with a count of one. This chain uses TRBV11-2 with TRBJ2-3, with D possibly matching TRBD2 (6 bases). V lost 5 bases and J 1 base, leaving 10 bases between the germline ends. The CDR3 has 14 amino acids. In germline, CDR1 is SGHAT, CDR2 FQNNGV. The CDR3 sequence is CASSLGGGTDTQYF. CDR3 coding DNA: TGTGCCAGCAGCCTCGGGGGAGGCACAGATACGCAGTATTTT.

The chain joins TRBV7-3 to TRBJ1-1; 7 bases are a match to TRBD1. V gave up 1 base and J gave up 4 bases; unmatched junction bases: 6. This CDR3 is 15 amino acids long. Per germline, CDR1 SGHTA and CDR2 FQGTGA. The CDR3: CASSLNPGGTTEAFF. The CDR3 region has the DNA TGTGCCAGCAGCTTAAACCCAGGGGGGACCACTGAAGCTTTCTTT.

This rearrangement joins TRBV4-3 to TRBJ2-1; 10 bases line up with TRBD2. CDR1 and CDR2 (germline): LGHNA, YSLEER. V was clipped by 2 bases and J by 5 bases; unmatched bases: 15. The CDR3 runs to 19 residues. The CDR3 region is CASSQTYHPGLAQHNEQFF. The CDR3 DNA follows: TGCGCCAGCAGCCAAACATACCACCCGGGACTAGCGCAACACAATGAGCAGTTCTTC.

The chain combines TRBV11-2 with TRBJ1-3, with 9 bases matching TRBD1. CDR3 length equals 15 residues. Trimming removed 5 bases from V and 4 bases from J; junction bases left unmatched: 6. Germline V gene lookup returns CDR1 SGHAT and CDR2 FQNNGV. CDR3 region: CASSRDREYGNTIYF. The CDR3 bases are TGTGCCAGCAGCCGGGACAGGGAGTACGGAAACACCATATATTTT.

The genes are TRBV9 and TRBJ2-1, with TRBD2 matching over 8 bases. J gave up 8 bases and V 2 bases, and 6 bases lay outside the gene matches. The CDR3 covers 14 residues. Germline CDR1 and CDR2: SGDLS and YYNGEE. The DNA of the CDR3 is TGTGCCAGCAGCGTGGGACTAGTTGGGCATGAGCAGTTCTTC. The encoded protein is CASSVGLVGHEQFF.

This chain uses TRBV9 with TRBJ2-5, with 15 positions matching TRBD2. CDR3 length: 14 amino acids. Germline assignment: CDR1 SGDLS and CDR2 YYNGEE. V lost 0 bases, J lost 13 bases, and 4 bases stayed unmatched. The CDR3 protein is CASSVGTSGGVSYF. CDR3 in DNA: TGTGCCAGCAGCGTAGGGACTAGCGGGGGGGTGTCGTACTTC.

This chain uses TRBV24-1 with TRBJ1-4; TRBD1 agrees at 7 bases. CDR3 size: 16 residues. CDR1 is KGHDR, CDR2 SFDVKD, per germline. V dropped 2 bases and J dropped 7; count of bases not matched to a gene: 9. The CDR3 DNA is TGTGCCACCAGTGATTGGGGACAGCGGCAAGGTGAAAAACTGTTTTTT. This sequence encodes CATSDWGQRQGEKLFF.

As DNA, the CDR3 is TGTGCCAGCAGTGACGGGCGGGGGGGCAATGAGCAGTTCTTC. Protein product: CASSDGRGGNEQFF. The rearrangement links TRBV6-4 to TRBJ2-1, with 9 bases aligning to TRBD2. The V and J ends lost 2 bases and 6 bases, in that order; junction bases with no gene match: 2. This CDR3 is built from 14 residues. Per the germline V gene, CDR1 is MRHNA and CDR2 is SNTAGT.

This CDR3 is CASSMGQGETQYF. In DNA, the CDR3 is TGTGCCAGTAGTATGGGACAGGGAGAGACCCAGTACTTC. The chain carries TRBV19 and TRBJ2-5; 9 positions match TRBD1. Trimming cost V 3 bases and J 4 bases; bases outside gene matches: 0. The CDR3 consists of 13 residues. The germline gives CDR1 LNHDA, CDR2 SQIVND (reference sequence).

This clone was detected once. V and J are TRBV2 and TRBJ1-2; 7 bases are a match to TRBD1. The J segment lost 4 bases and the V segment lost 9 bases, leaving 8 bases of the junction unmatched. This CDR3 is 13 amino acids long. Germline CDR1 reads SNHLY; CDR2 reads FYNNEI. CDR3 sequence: CASAEGAGYGYTF. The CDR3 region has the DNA TGTGCCAGTGCTGAGGGGGCGGGCTATGGCTACACCTTC.

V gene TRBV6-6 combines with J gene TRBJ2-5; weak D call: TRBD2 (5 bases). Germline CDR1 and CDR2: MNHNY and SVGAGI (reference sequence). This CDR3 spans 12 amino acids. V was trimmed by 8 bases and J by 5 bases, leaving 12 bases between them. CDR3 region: CASWRPGETQYF. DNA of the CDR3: TGTGCCAGCTGGAGACCGGGGGAGACCCAGTACTTC.

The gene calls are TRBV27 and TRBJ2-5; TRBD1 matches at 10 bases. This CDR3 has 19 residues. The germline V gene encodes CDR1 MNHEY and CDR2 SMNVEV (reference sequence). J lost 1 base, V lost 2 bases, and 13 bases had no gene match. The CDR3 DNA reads TGTGCCAGCAGTTTAAATTCGTGGATCCGGACAGGGGGCCAAGAGACCCAGTACTTC. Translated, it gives CASSLNSWIRTGGQETQYF.

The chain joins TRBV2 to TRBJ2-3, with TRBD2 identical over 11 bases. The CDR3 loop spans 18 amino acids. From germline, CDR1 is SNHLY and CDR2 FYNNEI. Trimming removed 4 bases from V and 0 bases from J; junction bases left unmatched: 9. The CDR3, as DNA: TGTGCCAGCAGTGCGGTCCAACTAGCGGGAGTTAGCACAGATACGCAGTATTTT. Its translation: CASSAVQLAGVSTDTQYF.

The CDR3 protein is CASSSGTDSTQYF. The CDR3 coding sequence is TGTGCCAGCAGTTCTGGGACAGACAGTACGCAGTATTTT. The chain recombines TRBV2 with TRBJ2-3; 7 nucleotides agree with TRBD1. CDR3 length equals 13 residues. V was pared by 5 bases and J by 8 bases, with 7 bases of the junction left unmatched. The germline V gene encodes CDR1 SNHLY and CDR2 FYNNEI. The whole variable domain, remainder taken from reference TRBV2 and TRBJ2-3, is EPEVTQTPSHQVTQMGQEVILRCVPISNHLYFYWYRQILGQKVEFLVSFYNNEISEKSEIFDDQFSVERPDGSNFTLKIRSTKLEDSAMYFCASSSGTDSTQYFGPGTRLTVL.

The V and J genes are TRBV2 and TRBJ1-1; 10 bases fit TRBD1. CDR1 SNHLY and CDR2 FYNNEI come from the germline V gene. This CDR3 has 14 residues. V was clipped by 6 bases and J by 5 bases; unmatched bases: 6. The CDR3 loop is CASRKDRGVTEAFF. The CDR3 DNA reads TGTGCCAGCAGAAAGGACAGGGGGGTTACTGAAGCTTTCTTT. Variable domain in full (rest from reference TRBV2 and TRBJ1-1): EPEVTQTPSHQVTQMGQEVILRCVPISNHLYFYWYRQILGQKVEFLVSFYNNEISEKSEIFDDQFSVERPDGSNFTLKIRSTKLEDSAMYFCASRKDRGVTEAFFGQGTRLTVV.

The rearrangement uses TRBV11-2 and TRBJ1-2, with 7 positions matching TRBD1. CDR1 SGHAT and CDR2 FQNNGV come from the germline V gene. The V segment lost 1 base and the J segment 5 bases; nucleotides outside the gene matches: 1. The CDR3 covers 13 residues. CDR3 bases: TGTGCCAGCAGCTTAGCACAGGGGTATGGCTACACCTTC. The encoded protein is CASSLAQGYGYTF.

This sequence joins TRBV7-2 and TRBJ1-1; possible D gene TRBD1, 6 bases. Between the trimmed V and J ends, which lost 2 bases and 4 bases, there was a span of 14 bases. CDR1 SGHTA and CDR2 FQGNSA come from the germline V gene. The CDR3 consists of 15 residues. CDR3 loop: CASSLFGGRITEAFF. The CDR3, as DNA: TGTGCCAGCAGCTTATTCGGGGGGCGGATCACTGAAGCTTTCTTT.

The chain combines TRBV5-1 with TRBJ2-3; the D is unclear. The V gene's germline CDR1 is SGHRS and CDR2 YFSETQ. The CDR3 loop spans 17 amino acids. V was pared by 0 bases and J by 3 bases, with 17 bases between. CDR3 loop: CASSLAGRLDFTDTQYF. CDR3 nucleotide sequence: TGCGCCAGCAGCTTGGCCGGAAGGCTAGATTTTACAGATACGCAGTATTTT.

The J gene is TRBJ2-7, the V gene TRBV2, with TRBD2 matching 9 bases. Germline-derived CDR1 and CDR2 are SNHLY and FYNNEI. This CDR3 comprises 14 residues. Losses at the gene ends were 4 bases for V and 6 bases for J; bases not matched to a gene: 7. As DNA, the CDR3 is TGTGCCAGCAGTGTATTTAGCGGGGGAGCCGAGCAGTACTTC. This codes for CASSVFSGGAEQYF.

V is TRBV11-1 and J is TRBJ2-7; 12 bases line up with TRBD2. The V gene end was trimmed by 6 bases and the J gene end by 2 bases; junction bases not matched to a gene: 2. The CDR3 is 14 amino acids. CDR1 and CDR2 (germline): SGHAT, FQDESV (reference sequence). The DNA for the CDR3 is TGTGCCAGCAGTCGACTAGCGGGGGCCTACGAGCAGTACTTC. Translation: CASSRLAGAYEQYF.

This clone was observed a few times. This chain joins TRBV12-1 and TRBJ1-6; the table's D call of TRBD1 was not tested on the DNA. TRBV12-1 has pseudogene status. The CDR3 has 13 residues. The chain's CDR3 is CASSFQGRSPLHF. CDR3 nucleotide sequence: TGTGCCAGCAGCTTTCAGGGGCGCTCACCCCTCCACTTT.

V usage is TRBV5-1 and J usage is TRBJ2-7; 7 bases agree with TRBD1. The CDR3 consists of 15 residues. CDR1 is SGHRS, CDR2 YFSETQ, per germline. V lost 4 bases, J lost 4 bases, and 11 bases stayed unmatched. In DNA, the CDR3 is TGCGCCAGCAGCCTGACAGGGCAAACAATTTACGAGCAGTACTTC. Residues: CASSLTGQTIYEQYF. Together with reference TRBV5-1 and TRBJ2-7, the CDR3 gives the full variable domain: KAGVTQTPRYLIKTRGQQVTLSCSPISGHRSVSWYQQTPGQGLQFLFEYFSETQRNKGNFPGRFSGRQFSNSRSEMNVSTLELGDSALYLCASSLTGQTIYEQYFGPGTRLTVT.

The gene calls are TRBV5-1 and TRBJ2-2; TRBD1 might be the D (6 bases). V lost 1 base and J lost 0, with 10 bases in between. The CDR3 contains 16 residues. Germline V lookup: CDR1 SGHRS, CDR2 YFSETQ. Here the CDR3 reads CASSLIAGANTGELFF. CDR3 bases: TGCGCCAGCAGCTTGATTGCAGGGGCGAACACCGGGGAGCTGTTTTTT.

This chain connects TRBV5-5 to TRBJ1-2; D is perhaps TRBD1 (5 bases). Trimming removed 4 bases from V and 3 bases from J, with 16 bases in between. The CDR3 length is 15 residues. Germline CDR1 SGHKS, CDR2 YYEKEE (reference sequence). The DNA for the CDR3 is TGTGCCAGCAGCCCAGGGCCTGGAGGGTACTATGGCTACACCTTC. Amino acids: CASSPGPGGYYGYTF. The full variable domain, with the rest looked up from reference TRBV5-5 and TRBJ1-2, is DAGVTQSPTHLIKTRGQQVTLRCSPISGHKSVSWYQQVLGQGPQFIFQYYEKEERGRGNFPDRFSARQFPNYSSELNVNALLLGDSALYLCASSPGPGGYYGYTFGSGTRLTVV.

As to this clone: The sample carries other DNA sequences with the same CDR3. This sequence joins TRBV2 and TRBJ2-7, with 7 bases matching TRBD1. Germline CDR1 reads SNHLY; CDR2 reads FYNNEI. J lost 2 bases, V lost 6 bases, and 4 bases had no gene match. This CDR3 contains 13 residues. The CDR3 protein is CASSAGTAYEQYF. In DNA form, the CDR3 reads TGTGCCAGCAGCGCCGGGACAGCCTACGAGCAGTACTTC.

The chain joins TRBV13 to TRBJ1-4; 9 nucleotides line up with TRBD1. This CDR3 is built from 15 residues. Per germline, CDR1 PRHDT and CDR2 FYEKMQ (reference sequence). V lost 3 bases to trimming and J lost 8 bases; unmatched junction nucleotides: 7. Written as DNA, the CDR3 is TGTGCCAGCAGCTTCCGTAAAGGGACAGGGGAAAAACTGTTTTTT. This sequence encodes CASSFRKGTGEKLFF. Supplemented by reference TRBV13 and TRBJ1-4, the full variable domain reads AAGVIQSPRHLIKEKRETATLKCYPIPRHDTVYWYQQGPGQDPQFLISFYEKMQSDKGSIPDRFSAQQFSDYHSELNMSSLELGDSALYFCASSFRKGTGEKLFFGSGTQLSVL.